This TCR beta chain is drawn from a study of blood T cells in healthy people across ages. Study context: The template switching approach captured approximately one barcoded beta molecule for every two T cells. Study-wide findings and caveats: Diversity was higher, and naive CD4+ cells more numerous, in long-lived donors than in aged donors.

Drawn from each donor were ten milliliters of peripheral blood. No fewer than 5.5 micrograms of total RNA were isolated from every sample. It was with a sample-barcoded 5' primer and a J-beta primer mix that a second PCR of roughly 7 to 12 cycles was run. TCRdb re-called the 5' RACE reads with MiXCR, one entry per CDR3 protein. The table lists 910,000 or so distinct CDR3 sequences, roughly half of them singletons. Worth noting for this clonotype: Its antigen is not known.

The CDR3 is made up of 13 amino acids. J lost 7 bases, V lost 4 bases, and 6 bases had no gene match. From germline, CDR1 is DFQATT and CDR2 SNEGSKA (reference sequence). Sequenced input: blood. The V gene is TRBV20-1, the J gene TRBJ1-5; 8 bases align to TRBD1. The TCR sequence derives from an older woman in good health. CDR3 protein: CSATPRGPQPQHF. The CDR3 bases are TGCAGTGCTACACCCAGGGGGCCCCAGCCCCAGCATTTT.